Following are 24 T cell receptor beta chains from one sample sequenced in a study of T cell repertoires in ileal Crohn's disease. Using immunoSEQ multiplex PCR, the repertoire was profiled, and TCRdb retains in-frame clones only, with some absent. The table includes roughly 13,000 clones, roughly 85% detected once. Sequencing was performed on ileal tissue. These receptors came from an adult with Crohn's disease.

The chain links TRBV20-1 to TRBJ2-1; perhaps TRBD2 as D (6 bases). V lost 7 bases and J lost 8, with 12 bases in between. Germline V gene sequence: CDR1 DFQATT, CDR2 SNEGSKA (reference sequence). The CDR3 runs 11 residues. This chain's CDR3 is CSGHGSDEQFF. In nucleotides, the CDR3 is TGCAGTGGCCACGGGAGCGATGAGCAGTTCTTC.

This rearrangement joins TRBV7-9 to TRBJ2-5; 8 nucleotides agree with TRBD2. The better agreement between TRBJ2-7 and the DNA end casts doubt on the J call. CDR3 length: 14 residues. Per the germline V gene, CDR1 is SEHNR and CDR2 is FQNEAQ (reference sequence). The DNA of the CDR3 is TGTGCCAGCAGCCTACGACTAGCGACCTACGAGCAGTACTTC. Translated: CASSLRLATYEQYF.

A word on this clone: At one of its ends the junction is not consistent with the germline gene, which may arise from a read error. The rearrangement uses TRBV7-7 and TRBJ2-1, with a tentative D call TRBD1 (5 bases). CDR3 length equals 14 residues. From germline, CDR1 is SSHAT and CDR2 FNYEAQ (reference sequence). The CDR3: CASSLDQGGMVQFF. The DNA for the CDR3 is TGTGCTAGCAGCTTAGATCAGGGTGGGATGGTGCAGTTCTTC. Based on the CDR3 plus reference TRBV7-7 and TRBJ2-1, the full variable domain is GAGVSQSPRYKVTKRGQDVTLRCDPISSHATLYWYQQALGQGPEFLTYFNYEAQPDKSGLPSDRFSAERPEGSISTLTIQRTEQRDSAMYRCASSLDQGGMVQFFGPGTRLTVL.

The chain has TRBV11-2 and TRBJ1-4; 8 bases are a match to TRBD1. Unmatched junction bases numbered 2, after V lost 5 bases and J lost 3 bases. Germline values: CDR1 SGHAT, CDR2 FQNNGV. The CDR3 sequence is 14 residues long. This CDR3 is CASSPTGANEKLFF. Here the CDR3 DNA reads TGTGCCAGCAGCCCGACAGGGGCTAATGAAAAACTGTTTTTT.

The V call is TRBV19, the J call TRBJ2-3; 8 nucleotides align to TRBD1. The CDR3 length is 13 residues. Germline V gene lookup returns CDR1 LNHDA and CDR2 SQIVND (reference sequence). V lost 8 bases to trimming and J lost 6 bases; unmatched junction nucleotides: 7. The CDR3 DNA sequence: TGTGCCAGTGCTGGACAGGGAGTGGATACGCAGTATTTT. This translates into CASAGQGVDTQYF.

CDR3 region: CAITDRGQHNEQFF. CDR3 in DNA: TGTGCCATCACGGACAGGGGGCAACACAATGAGCAGTTCTTC. V usage is TRBV10-3 and J usage is TRBJ2-1; 11 bases line up with TRBD1. The CDR3 runs 14 residues. CDR1 is ENHRY, CDR2 SYGVKD, per germline. V gave up 7 bases and J gave up 5 bases; unmatched junction bases: 4.

This chain joins TRBV28 and TRBJ2-3; 10 positions match TRBD2. The trim removed 4 bases at V and 1 base at J, leaving 5 bases unmatched. Germline V gives CDR1 MDHEN, CDR2 SYDVKM. The CDR3 contains 16 residues. CDR3 sequence (DNA): TGTGCCAGCAGTTCCCTAGGGACTAGCGGCACAGATACGCAGTATTTT. Translating gives CASSSLGTSGTDTQYF.

The chain carries TRBV29-1 and TRBJ1-1, with 10 nucleotides matching TRBD1. This CDR3 region has 17 residues. V gave up 0 bases and J gave up 4 bases; unmatched junction bases: 11. Germline V CDR1 and CDR2: SQVTM, ANQGSEA. The CDR3 loop reads CSVEDPDRGLWSTEAFF. CDR3 in DNA: TGCAGCGTTGAAGACCCCGACAGGGGGCTATGGAGCACTGAAGCTTTCTTT. Complete variable domain (other parts from reference TRBV29-1 and TRBJ1-1): SAVISQKPSRDICQRGTSLTIQCQVDSQVTMMFWYRQQPGQSLTLIATANQGSEATYESGFVIDKFPISRPNLTFSTLTVSNMSPEDSSIYLCSVEDPDRGLWSTEAFFGQGTRLTVV.

The CDR3 nucleotides are TGCGCCAGCAGCCGCACGACTAGCGTCAACACCGGGGAGCTGTTTTTT. It translates to CASSRTTSVNTGELFF. V and J are TRBV5-1 and TRBJ2-2; 8 nucleotides match TRBD2. Germline CDR1 SGHRS, CDR2 YFSETQ. V shed 4 bases, J shed 2 bases, and the junction held 7 bases outside the gene matches. This CDR3 is built from 16 residues.

The chain uses TRBV6-1 and TRBJ2-7; 10 bases are a match to TRBD1. Germline trimming cut 6 bases from V and 5 bases from J; bases unmatched to any gene: 10. The CDR3 length is 15 residues. Germline V gene data show CDR1 as MNHNS and CDR2 as SASEGT. In nucleotides, the CDR3 is TGTGCCAGCAGCCGAGCGGGACAGGGGATCGACGAGCAGTACTTC. It codes for CASSRAGQGIDEQYF.

The gene calls are TRBV20-1 and TRBJ2-5, with 7 bases aligning to TRBD1. CDR1 DFQATT and CDR2 SNEGSKA come from the germline V gene (reference sequence). CDR3 length equals 11 residues. CDR3 nucleotides: TGCAGCGGACAGGCCCAAGAGACCCAGTACTTC. Its protein is CSGQAQETQYF.

The chain is built from TRBV7-2 and TRBJ1-2; TRBD1 matches at 7 bases. The V gene's germline CDR1 is SGHTA and CDR2 FQGNSA. The junction had 12 bases not matched to a gene; V was cut back by 5 bases and J by 6 bases. The CDR3 loop spans 15 amino acids. In DNA form, the CDR3 reads TGTGCCAGCAGCGTATCTGAGGGGGCAGGCAATGGCTACACCTTC. Amino acids: CASSVSEGAGNGYTF.

The chain combines TRBV6-5 with TRBJ2-2; possible D gene TRBD1, 6 bases. Trimming cost V 0 bases and J 7 bases, with 9 bases left between them. Looked up from germline, CDR1 is MNHEY and CDR2 is SVGAGI. The CDR3 extends over 14 amino acids. The CDR3 sequence is CASSYSRGNGELFF. For the CDR3, the DNA is TGTGCCAGCAGTTACTCGAGGGGGAACGGGGAGCTGTTTTTT.

The chain has TRBV14 and TRBJ2-7; possibly TRBD1 for D (6 bases). V lost 4 bases, J lost 0 bases, and 25 bases lay in between. The CDR3 spans 19 residues. Germline assignment: CDR1 SGHDN and CDR2 FVKESK. CDR3 coding DNA: TGTGCCAGCAGCCGAACAGGGTTCTCTGGAACAACCCGCTCCTACGAGCAGTACTTC. This encodes CASSRTGFSGTTRSYEQYF.

J is TRBJ1-2 and V is TRBV6-1; D gene uncertain. Germline CDR1 reads MNHNS; CDR2 reads SASEGT. Deletions cut 11 bases from V and 1 base from J, with 17 bases between. The CDR3 consists of 14 residues. CDR3 sequence reads: CAPPPAGHNYGYTF. CDR3 coding DNA: TGTGCCCCCCCGCCAGCAGGCCATAACTATGGCTACACCTTC.

The chain recombines TRBV2 with TRBJ2-7; weak D call: TRBD1 (5 bases). The CDR3 has 14 residues. CDR1 is SNHLY, CDR2 FYNNEI, per germline. V lost 6 bases and J lost 2, with 14 bases in between. The CDR3 region is CASSVDRATYEQYF. CDR3 coding DNA: TGTGCCAGCAGCGTCGACAGAGCTACCTACGAGCAGTACTTC.

This rearrangement joins TRBV2 to TRBJ1-5; weak D call: TRBD1 (6 bases). The CDR3 totals 13 residues. In germline, CDR1 is SNHLY, CDR2 FYNNEI. Trimming pared 6 bases from V and 3 bases from J, leaving 9 bases between. CDR3 coding DNA: TGTGCCAGCAGCCGGGACACCAATCAGCCCCAGCATTTT. It codes for CASSRDTNQPQHF.

The rearrangement joins TRBV7-8 to TRBJ2-3; a weak D match, TRBD1 (6 bases). V lost 1 base to trimming and J lost 8 bases, with 10 bases between them. The CDR3 spans 13 residues. The germline V gene has CDR1 SGHVS and CDR2 FQNEAQ. CDR3 region: CASSLDGGVTQYF. The CDR3 bases are TGTGCCAGCAGCTTAGATGGGGGCGTTACGCAGTATTTT.

The CDR3 here is CASSSALPRDKAYYGYTF. Written as DNA, the CDR3 is TGCGCCAGCAGCTCCGCGCTGCCCCGGGACAAAGCATACTATGGCTACACCTTC. The chain employs TRBV5-1 and TRBJ1-2, with D possibly being TRBD1 (6 bases). Trimming removed 3 bases at V and 3 bases at J, with 24 bases between. The CDR3 length is 18 residues. Germline loops: CDR1 SGHRS, CDR2 YFSETQ.

CDR3 in DNA: TGTGCCAGTAGCCTGGACAGGGGAGATCAGCCCCAGCATTTT. It translates to CASSLDRGDQPQHF. This rearrangement joins TRBV19 to TRBJ1-5, with 9 bases aligning to TRBD1. CDR1 is LNHDA and CDR2 is SQIVND in the germline V gene (reference sequence). V shed 6 bases and J 5 bases; nucleotides not matched to a gene: 5. CDR3 size: 14 residues.

V gene TRBV5-8 combines with J gene TRBJ2-2, with 10 bases matching TRBD1. Germline V gives CDR1 SGHTS, CDR2 YDEGEE. The CDR3 is 16 amino acids. After removal of 10 bases from V and 4 bases from J, the junction contained 13 bases not matched to a gene. Written as DNA, the CDR3 is TGTGCCGCAGACCACGGGGGACAGGGGATCACCGGGGAGCTGTTTTTT. Amino acids: CAADHGGQGITGELFF.

The rearrangement uses TRBV11-2 and TRBJ1-1; the D gene is possibly TRBD1 (5 bases). V was cut by 1 base and J by 1 base, with 7 bases left in between. The germline CDR1 and CDR2 sequences are SGHAT and FQNNGV. CDR3 length: 14 residues. The CDR3 DNA reads TGTGCCAGCAGCTTAGTCGGGGGGAACACTGAAGCTTTCTTT. Protein product: CASSLVGGNTEAFF.

The V gene is TRBV7-2, the J gene TRBJ1-4, with no clear D. Germline assignment: CDR1 SGHTA and CDR2 FQGNSA. V was pared by 3 bases and J by 0 bases, with 5 bases between. This CDR3 comprises 14 residues. This chain's CDR3 is CASSFTPTNEKLFF. The CDR3 DNA is TGTGCCAGCAGCTTTACTCCAACTAATGAAAAACTGTTTTTT.

This sequence joins TRBV19 and TRBJ2-3; TRBD1 is a possible D gene (7 bases). The CDR3 length is 10 residues. V shed 10 bases and J shed 10 bases, with 12 bases lying between them. Germline loops: CDR1 LNHDA, CDR2 SQIVND (reference sequence). The CDR3 region is CATQGGAQYF. CDR3 nucleotide sequence: TGTGCCACCCAGGGGGGCGCGCAGTATTTT.